The 5 T cell receptor beta chains below were found in one sample sequenced in a study of blood T cell repertoires in COVID-19. TCRdb's table, derived via immunoSEQ multiplex PCR, lists solely in-frame clones and lacks some. The sample has about 170,000 clones; less than 85% are singletons. The sequencing input was peripheral blood. These receptors originate from a middle-aged woman with COVID-19, enrolled during active disease.

This sequence joins TRBV11-2 and TRBJ2-7; TRBD1 is a possible D gene (6 bases). The CDR3 contains 14 residues. From germline, CDR1 is SGHAT and CDR2 FQNNGV. Trimming removed 0 bases from V and 2 bases from J, with 8 bases in between. The CDR3 region is CASSLDRGAYEQYV. CDR3 DNA sequence: TGTGCCAGCAGCTTAGACAGGGGCGCCTACGAGCAGTACGTC.

The chain joins TRBV19 to TRBJ2-5, with D unresolved. Germline V lookup: CDR1 LNHDA, CDR2 SQIVND (reference sequence). The ends were cut back, 4 bases at V and 0 bases at J, with 15 bases in the middle. The CDR3 has 16 amino acids. This chain's CDR3 is CASSTLMSGYQETQYF. The CDR3 DNA reads as TGTGCCAGTAGTACTTTAATGTCCGGGTACCAAGAGACCCAGTACTTC.

The chain recombines TRBV29-1 with TRBJ2-5, with 10 bases fitting TRBD2. The J segment lost 6 bases and the V segment lost 7 bases, leaving 14 bases of the junction unmatched. Germline CDR1 reads SQVTM; CDR2 reads ANQGSEA. The length of the CDR3 is 15 residues. CDR3 region: CSAVGSGGAYKTQYF. The CDR3 DNA sequence: TGCAGCGCCGTTGGAAGCGGGGGGGCCTATAAGACCCAGTACTTC. The whole variable domain, remainder taken from reference TRBV29-1 and TRBJ2-5, is SAVISQKPSRDICQRGTSLTIQCQVDSQVTMMFWYRQQPGQSLTLIATANQGSEATYESGFVIDKFPISRPNLTFSTLTVSNMSPEDSSIYLCSAVGSGGAYKTQYFGPGTRLLVL.

The chain combines TRBV19 with TRBJ1-1; the D is unclear. The V gene's germline CDR1 is LNHDA and CDR2 SQIVND (reference sequence). This CDR3 is built from 14 residues. Trimming took 2 bases from V and 4 from J, leaving 11 bases between them. CDR3 sequence reads: CASSIRQAGTEAFF. CDR3 nucleotide sequence: TGTGCCAGTAGTATACGGCAGGCCGGCACTGAAGCTTTCTTT.

The chain recombines TRBV19 with TRBJ1-1; TRBD1 might be the D (6 bases). Germline CDR1 and CDR2: LNHDA and SQIVND (reference sequence). Trimming removed 6 bases at V and 4 bases at J, with 21 bases between. This CDR3 has 16 amino acids. The CDR3 loop is CASRPGREGVPTEAFF. The CDR3 DNA follows: TGTGCCAGTAGACCAGGTCGGGAGGGGGTCCCCACTGAAGCTTTCTTT.